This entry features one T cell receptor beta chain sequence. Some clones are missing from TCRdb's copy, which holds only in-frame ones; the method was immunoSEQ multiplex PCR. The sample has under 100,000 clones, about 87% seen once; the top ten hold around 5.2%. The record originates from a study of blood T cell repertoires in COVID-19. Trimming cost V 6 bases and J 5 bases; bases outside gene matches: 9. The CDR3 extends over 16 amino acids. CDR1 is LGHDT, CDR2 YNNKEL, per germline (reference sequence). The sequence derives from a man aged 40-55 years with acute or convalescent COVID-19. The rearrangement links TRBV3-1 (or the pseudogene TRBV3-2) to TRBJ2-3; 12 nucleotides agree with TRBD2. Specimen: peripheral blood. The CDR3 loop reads CASSRNLAGGGDTQYF. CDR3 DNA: TGTGCCAGCAGTCGTAATCTAGCGGGAGGGGGAGATACGCAGTATTTT.